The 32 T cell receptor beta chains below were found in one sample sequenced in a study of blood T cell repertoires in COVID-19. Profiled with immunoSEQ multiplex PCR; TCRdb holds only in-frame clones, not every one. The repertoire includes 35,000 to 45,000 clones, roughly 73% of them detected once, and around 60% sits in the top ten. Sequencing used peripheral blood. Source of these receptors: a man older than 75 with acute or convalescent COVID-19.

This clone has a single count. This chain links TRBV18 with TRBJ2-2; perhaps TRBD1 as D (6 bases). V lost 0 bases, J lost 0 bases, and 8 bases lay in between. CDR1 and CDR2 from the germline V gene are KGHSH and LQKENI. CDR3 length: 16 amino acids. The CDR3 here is CASSPPNRANTGELFF. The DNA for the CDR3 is TGTGCCAGCTCACCACCAAACAGGGCGAACACCGGGGAGCTGTTTTTT.

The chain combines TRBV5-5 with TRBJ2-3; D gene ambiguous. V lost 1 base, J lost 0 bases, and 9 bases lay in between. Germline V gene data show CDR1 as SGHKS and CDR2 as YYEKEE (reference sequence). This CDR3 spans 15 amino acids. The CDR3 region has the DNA TGTGCCAGCAGCTTGCCAGGTTCTAGCACAGATACGCAGTATTTT. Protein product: CASSLPGSSTDTQYF.

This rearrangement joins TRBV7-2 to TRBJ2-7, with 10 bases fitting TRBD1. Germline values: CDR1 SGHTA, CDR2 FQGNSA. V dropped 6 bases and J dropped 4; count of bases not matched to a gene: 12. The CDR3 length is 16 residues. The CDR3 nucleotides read TGTGCCAGCAGTCATAGTATAGGGGGACAGGGGTACGAGCAGTACTTC. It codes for CASSHSIGGQGYEQYF.

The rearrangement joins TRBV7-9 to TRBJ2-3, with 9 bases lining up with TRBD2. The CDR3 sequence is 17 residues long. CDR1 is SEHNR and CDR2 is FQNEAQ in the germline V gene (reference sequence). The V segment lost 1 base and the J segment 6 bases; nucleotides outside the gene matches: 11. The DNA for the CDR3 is TGTGCCAGCAGCTTAGTGTGGGGCCTAGCGGGATTCGATACGCAGTATTTT. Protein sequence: CASSLVWGLAGFDTQYF.

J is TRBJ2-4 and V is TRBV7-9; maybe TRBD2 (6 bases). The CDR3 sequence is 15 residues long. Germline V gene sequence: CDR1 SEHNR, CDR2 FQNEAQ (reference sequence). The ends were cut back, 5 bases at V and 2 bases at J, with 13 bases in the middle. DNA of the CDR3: TGTGCCAGCAGCATCCCGGGACTCCCCAAAAACATTCAGTACTTC. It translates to CASSIPGLPKNIQYF.

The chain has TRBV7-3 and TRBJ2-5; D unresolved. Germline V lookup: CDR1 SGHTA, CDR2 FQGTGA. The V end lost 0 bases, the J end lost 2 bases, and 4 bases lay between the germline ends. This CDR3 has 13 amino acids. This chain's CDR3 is CASSLTLQETQYF. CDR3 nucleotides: TGTGCCAGCAGCTTAACCCTACAAGAGACCCAGTACTTC.

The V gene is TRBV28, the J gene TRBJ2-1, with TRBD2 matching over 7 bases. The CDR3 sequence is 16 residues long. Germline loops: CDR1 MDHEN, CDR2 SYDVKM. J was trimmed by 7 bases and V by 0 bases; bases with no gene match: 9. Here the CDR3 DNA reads TGTGCCAGCAGTTTATGGGCGACTAGCAGTAGGAATGAGCAGTTCTTC. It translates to CASSLWATSSRNEQFF.

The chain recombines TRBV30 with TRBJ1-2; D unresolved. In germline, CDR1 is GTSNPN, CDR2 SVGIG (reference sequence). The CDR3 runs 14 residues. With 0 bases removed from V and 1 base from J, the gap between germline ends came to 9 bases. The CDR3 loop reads CAWSVVQINYGYTF. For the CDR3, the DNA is TGTGCCTGGAGTGTCGTACAGATTAACTATGGCTACACCTTC.

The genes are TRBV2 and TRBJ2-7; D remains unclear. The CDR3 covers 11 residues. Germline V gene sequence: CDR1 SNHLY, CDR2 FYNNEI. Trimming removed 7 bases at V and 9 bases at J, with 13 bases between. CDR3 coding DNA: TGTGCCAGCACTTCCTCCCTACGGCAGTACTTC. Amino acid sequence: CASTSSLRQYF. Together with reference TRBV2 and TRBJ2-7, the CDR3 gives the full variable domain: EPEVTQTPSHQVTQMGQEVILRCVPISNHLYFYWYRQILGQKVEFLVSFYNNEISEKSEIFDDQFSVERPDGSNFTLKIRSTKLEDSAMYFCASTSSLRQYFGPGTRLTVT.

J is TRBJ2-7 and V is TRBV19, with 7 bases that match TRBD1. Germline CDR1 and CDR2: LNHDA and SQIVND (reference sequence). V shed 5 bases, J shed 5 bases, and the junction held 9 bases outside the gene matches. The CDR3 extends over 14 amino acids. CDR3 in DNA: TGTGCCAGTAGTGGGGGACAGCCCCCCCACGAGCAGTACTTC. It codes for CASSGGQPPHEQYF.

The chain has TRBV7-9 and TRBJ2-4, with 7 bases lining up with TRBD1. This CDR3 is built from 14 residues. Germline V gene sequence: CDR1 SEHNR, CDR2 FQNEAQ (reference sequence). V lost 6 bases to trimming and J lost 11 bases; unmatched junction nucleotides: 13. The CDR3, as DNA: TGTGCCAGCAGTTCGGGACAGCCCTGGAACTTTCAGTACTTC. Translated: CASSSGQPWNFQYF.

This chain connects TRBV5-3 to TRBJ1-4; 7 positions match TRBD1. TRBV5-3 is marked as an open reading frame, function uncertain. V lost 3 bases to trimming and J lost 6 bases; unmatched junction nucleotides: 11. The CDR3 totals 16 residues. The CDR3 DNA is TGTGCCAGAAGCTCCTATACAGGGGCCCGCGATGAAAAACTGTTTTTT. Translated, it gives CARSSYTGARDEKLFF.

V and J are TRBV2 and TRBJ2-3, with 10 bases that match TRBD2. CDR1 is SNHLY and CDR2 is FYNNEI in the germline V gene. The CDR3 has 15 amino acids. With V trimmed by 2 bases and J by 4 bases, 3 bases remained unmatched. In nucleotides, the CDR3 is TGTGCCAGCAGTGAACTAGCGGGAGATTCAGATACGCAGTATTTT. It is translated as CASSELAGDSDTQYF.

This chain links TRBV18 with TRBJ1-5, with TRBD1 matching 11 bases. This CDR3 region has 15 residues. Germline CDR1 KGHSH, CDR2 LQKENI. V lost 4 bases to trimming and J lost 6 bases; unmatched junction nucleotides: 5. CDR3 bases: TGTGCCAGCTCACGGACAGGGGGCGCGGGTCAGCCCCAGCATTTT. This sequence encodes CASSRTGGAGQPQHF. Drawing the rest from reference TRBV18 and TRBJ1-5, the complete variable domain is NAGVMQNPRHLVRRRGQEARLRCSPMKGHSHVYWYRQLPEEGLKFMVYLQKENIIDESGMPKERFSAEFPKEGPSILRIQQVVRGDSAAYFCASSRTGGAGQPQHFGDGTRLSIL.

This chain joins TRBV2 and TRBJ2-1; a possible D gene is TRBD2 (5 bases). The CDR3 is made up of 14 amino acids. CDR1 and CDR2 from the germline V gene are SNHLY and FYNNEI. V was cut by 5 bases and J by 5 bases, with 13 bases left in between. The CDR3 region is CASSWGDWDNEQFF. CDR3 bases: TGTGCCAGCAGTTGGGGAGACTGGGACAATGAGCAGTTCTTC.

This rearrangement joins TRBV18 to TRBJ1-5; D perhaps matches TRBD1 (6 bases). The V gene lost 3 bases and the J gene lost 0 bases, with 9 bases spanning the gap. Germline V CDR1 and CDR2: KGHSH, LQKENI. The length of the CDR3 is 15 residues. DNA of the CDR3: TGTGCCAGCTCACCCGGGACATATAGCAATCAGCCCCAGCATTTT. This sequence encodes CASSPGTYSNQPQHF. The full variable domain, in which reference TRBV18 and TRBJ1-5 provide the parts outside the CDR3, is NAGVMQNPRHLVRRRGQEARLRCSPMKGHSHVYWYRQLPEEGLKFMVYLQKENIIDESGMPKERFSAEFPKEGPSILRIQQVVRGDSAAYFCASSPGTYSNQPQHFGDGTRLSIL.

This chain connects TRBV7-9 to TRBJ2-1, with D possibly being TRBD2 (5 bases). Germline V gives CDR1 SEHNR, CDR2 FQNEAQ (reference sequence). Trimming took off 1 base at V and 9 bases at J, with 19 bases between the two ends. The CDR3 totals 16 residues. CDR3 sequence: CASSLGGLARATEQFF. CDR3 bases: TGTGCCAGCAGCTTAGGGGGATTAGCGAGAGCTACTGAGCAGTTCTTC.

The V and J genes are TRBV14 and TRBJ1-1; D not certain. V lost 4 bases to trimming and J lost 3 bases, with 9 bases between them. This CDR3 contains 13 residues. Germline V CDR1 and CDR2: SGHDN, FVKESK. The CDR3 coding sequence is TGTGCCAGCAGCCCGTACGGGGACACTGAAGCTTTCTTT. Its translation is CASSPYGDTEAFF.

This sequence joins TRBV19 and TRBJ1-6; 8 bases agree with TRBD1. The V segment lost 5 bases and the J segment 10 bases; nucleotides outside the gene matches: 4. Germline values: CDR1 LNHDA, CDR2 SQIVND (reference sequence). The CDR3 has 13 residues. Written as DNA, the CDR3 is TGTGCCAGTAGTTTACAGGGGGTGTCACCCCTCCACTTT. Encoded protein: CASSLQGVSPLHF.

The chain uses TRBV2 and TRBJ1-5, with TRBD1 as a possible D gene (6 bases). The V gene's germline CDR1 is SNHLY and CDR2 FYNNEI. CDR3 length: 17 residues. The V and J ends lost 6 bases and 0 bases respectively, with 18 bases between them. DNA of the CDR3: TGTGCCAGCAGCCAATATAGGACAGTTTATAGCAATCAGCCCCAGCATTTT. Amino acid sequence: CASSQYRTVYSNQPQHF. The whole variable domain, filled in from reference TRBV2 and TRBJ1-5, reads EPEVTQTPSHQVTQMGQEVILRCVPISNHLYFYWYRQILGQKVEFLVSFYNNEISEKSEIFDDQFSVERPDGSNFTLKIRSTKLEDSAMYFCASSQYRTVYSNQPQHFGDGTRLSIL.

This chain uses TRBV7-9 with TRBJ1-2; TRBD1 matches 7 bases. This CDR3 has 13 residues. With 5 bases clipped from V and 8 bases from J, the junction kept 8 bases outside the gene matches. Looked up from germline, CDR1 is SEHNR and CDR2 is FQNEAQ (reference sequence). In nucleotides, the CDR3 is TGTGCCAGCAGCCGACAGGGTTTTGAAGGCTACACCTTC. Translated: CASSRQGFEGYTF.

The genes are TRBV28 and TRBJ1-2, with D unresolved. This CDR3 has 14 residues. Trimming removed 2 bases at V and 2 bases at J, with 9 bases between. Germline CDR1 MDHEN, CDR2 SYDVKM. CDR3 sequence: CASSLGRPNYGYTF. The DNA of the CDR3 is TGTGCCAGCAGTTTAGGCAGGCCGAACTATGGCTACACCTTC.

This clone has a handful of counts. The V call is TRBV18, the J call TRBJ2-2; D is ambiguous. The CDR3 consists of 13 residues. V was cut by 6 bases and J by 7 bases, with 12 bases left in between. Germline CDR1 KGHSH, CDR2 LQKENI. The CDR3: CASSRFENGELFF. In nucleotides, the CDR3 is TGTGCCAGCTCCCGATTTGAGAACGGGGAGCTGTTTTTT.

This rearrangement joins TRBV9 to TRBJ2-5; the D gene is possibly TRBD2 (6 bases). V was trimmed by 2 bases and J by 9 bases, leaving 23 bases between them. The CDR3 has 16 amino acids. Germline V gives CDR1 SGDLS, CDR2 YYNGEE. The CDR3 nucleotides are TGTGCCAGCAGCGTCGCCCCACTAGCCACATCCCAGGCCCAGTACTTC. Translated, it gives CASSVAPLATSQAQYF.

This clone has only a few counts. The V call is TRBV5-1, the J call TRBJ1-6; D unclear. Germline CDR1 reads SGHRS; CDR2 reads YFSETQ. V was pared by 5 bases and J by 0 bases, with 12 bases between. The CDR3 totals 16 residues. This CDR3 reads CASRGAELSYNSPLHF. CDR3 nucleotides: TGCGCCAGCAGAGGTGCGGAGCTCTCCTATAATTCACCCCTCCACTTT.

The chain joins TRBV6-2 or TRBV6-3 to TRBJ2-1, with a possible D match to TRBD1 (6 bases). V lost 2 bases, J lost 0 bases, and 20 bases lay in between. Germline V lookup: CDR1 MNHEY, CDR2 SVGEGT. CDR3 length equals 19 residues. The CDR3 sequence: CASSYPLPGTQSSYNEQFF. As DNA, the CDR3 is TGTGCCAGCAGTTACCCCCTTCCCGGGACACAGAGCTCCTACAATGAGCAGTTCTTC.

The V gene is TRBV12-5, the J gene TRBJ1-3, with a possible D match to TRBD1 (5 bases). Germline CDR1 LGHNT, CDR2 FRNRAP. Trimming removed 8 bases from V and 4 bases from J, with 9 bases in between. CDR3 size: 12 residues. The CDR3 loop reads CASSGGGNTIYF. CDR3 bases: TGTGCTAGTTCGGGGGGGGGAAACACCATATATTTT.

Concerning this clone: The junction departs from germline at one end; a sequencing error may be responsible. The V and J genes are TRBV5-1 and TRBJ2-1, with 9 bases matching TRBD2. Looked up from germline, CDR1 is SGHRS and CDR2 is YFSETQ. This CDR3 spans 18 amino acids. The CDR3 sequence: CARSAGGASGESYNEQFF. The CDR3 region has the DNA TGCGCCCGCAGCGCGGGGGGGGCTAGCGGAGAGTCCTACAATGAGCAGTTCTTC.

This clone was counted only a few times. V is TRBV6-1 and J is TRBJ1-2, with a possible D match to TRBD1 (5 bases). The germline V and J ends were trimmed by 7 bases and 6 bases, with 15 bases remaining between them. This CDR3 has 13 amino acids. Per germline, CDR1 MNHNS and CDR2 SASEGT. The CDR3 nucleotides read TGTGCCAGCATCCAAGGGGAATTCAATGGCTACACCTTC. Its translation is CASIQGEFNGYTF.

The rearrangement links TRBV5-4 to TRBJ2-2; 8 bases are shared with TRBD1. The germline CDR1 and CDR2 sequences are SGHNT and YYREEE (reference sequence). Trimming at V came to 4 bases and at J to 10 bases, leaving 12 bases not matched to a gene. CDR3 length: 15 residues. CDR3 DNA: TGTGCCAGCAGCCGCCCCTATTTGGACAGGGTGGAGCTGTTTTTT. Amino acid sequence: CASSRPYLDRVELFF.

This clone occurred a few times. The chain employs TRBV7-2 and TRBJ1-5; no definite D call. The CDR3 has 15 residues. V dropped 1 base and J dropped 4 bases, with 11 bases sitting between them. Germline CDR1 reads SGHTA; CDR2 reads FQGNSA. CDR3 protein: CASSLVYMPNQPQHF. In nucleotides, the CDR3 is TGTGCCAGCAGCTTAGTTTACATGCCGAATCAGCCCCAGCATTTT.

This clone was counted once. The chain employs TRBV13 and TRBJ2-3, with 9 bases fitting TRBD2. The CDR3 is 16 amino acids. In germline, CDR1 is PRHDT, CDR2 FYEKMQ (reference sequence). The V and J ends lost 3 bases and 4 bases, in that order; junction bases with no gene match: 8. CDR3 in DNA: TGTGCCAGCAGCTTCTATGGTAGCGGGAGCCCAGATACGCAGTATTTT. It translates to CASSFYGSGSPDTQYF. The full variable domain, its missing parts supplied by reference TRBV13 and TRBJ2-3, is AAGVIQSPRHLIKEKRETATLKCYPIPRHDTVYWYQQGPGQDPQFLISFYEKMQSDKGSIPDRFSAQQFSDYHSELNMSSLELGDSALYFCASSFYGSGSPDTQYFGPGTRLTVL.